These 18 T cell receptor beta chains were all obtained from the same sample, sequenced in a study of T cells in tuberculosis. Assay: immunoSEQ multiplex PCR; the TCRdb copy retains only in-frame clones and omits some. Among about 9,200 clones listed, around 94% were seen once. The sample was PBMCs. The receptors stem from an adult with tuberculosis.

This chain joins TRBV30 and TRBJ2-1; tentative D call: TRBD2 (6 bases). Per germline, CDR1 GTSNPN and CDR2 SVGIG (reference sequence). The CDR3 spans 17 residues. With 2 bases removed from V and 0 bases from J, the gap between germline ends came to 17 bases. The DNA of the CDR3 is TGTGCCTGGAGTTTGCGATACGGGGGACCCTCCTACAATGAGCAGTTCTTC. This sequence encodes CAWSLRYGGPSYNEQFF.

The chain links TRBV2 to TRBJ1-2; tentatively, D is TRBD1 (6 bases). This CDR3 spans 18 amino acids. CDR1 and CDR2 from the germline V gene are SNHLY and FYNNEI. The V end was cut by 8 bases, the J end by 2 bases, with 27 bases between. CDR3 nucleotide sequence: TGTGCCAGCTTCCGGGGAATCTATCGGGACATGGGAAACTATGGCTACACCTTC. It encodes CASFRGIYRDMGNYGYTF.

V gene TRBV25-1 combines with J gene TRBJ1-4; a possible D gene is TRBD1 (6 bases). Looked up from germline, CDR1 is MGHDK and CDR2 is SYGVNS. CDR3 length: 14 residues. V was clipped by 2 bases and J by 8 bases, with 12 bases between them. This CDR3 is CASSEGGRGEKLFF. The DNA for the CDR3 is TGTGCCAGCAGTGAAGGGGGCAGAGGCGAAAAACTGTTTTTT.

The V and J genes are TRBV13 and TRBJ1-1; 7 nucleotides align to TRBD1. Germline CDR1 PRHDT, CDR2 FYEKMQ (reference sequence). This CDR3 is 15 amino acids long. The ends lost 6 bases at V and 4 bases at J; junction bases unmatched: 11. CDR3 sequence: CASSSTGDGSTEAFF. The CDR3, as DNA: TGTGCCAGCAGTTCTACAGGGGACGGGAGCACTGAAGCTTTCTTT.

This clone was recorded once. CDR3 nucleotides: TGTGCCAGCAGCAACACAGGGGGTGGAAACACCATATATTTT. This codes for CASSNTGGGNTIYF. The rearrangement links TRBV25-1 to TRBJ1-3; the match to TRBD1 covers 8 bases. The CDR3 spans 14 residues. Germline values: CDR1 MGHDK, CDR2 SYGVNS. V gave up 6 bases and J gave up 3 bases; unmatched junction bases: 4.

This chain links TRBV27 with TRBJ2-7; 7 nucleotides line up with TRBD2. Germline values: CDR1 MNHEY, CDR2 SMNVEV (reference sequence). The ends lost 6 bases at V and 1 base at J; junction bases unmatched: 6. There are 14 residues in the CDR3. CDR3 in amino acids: CASSREVGSYEQYF. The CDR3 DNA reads TGTGCCAGCAGCCGGGAGGTCGGTTCCTACGAGCAGTACTTC.

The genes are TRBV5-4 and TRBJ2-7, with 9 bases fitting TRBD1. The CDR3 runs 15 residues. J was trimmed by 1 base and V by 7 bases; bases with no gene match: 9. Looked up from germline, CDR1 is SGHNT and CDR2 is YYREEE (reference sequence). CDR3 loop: CASRRTGQGSYEQYF. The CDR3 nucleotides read TGTGCCAGCCGAAGGACGGGACAGGGTTCCTACGAGCAGTACTTC.

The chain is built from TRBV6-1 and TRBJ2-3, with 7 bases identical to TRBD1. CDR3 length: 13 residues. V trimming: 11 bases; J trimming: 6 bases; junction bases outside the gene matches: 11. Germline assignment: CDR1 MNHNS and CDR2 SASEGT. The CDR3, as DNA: TGTGCCGGCAAGACAGGGTCGGTGGATACGCAGTATTTT. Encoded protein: CAGKTGSVDTQYF.

CDR3: CARREETQYF. In DNA form, the CDR3 reads TGTGCTAGACGAGAAGAGACCCAGTACTTC. V gene TRBV12-5 combines with J gene TRBJ2-5; D not certain. This CDR3 is built from 10 residues. The ends were cut back, 9 bases at V and 3 bases at J, with 5 bases in the middle. Germline values: CDR1 LGHNT, CDR2 FRNRAP.

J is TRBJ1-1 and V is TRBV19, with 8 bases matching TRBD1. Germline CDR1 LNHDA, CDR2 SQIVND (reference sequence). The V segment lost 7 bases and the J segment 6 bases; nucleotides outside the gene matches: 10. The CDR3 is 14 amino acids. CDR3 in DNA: TGTGCCAGTACCTCCGGACAGGGTATCTCTGAAGCTTTCTTT. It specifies CASTSGQGISEAFF. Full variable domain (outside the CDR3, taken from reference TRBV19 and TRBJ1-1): DGGITQSPKYLFRKEGQNVTLSCEQNLNHDAMYWYRQDPGQGLRLIYYSQIVNDFQKGDIAEGYSVSREKKESFPLTVTSAQKNPTAFYLCASTSGQGISEAFFGQGTRLTVV.

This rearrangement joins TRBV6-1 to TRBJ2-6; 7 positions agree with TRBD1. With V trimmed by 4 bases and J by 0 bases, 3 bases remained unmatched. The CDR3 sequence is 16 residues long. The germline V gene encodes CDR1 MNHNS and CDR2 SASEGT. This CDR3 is CASSVDRYSGANVLTF. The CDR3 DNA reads TGTGCCAGCAGTGTGGACAGGTACTCTGGGGCCAACGTCCTGACTTTC.

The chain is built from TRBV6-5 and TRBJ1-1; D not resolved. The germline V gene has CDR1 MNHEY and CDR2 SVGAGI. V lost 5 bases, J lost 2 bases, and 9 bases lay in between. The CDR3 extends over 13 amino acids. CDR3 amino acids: CASSPGINTEAFF. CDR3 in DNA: TGTGCCAGCAGTCCAGGCATCAACACTGAAGCTTTCTTT.

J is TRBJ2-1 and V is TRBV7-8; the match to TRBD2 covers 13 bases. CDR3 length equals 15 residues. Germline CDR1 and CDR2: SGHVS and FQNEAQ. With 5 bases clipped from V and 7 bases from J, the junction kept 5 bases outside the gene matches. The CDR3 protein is CASSVLAGGENEQFF. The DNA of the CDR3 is TGTGCCAGCAGCGTACTAGCGGGAGGGGAGAATGAGCAGTTCTTC.

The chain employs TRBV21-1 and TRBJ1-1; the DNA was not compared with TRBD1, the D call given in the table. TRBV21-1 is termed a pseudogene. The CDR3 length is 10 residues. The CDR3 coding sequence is TGTGCCAACGGACAGATTGGGGCTTTCTTT. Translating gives CANGQIGAFF.

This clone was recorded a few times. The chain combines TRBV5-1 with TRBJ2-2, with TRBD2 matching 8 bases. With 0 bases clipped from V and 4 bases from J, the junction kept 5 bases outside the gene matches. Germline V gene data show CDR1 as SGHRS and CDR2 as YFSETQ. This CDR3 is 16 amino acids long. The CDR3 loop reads CASSLVAGGFTGELFF. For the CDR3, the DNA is TGCGCCAGCAGCTTGGTCGCGGGGGGATTCACCGGGGAGCTGTTTTTT.

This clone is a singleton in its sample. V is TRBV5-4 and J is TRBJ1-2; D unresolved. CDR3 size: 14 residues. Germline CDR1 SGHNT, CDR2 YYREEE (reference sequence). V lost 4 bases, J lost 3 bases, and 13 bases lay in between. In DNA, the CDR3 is TGTGCCAGCAGCCCCATCCGGGGAGACTATGGCTACACCTTC. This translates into CASSPIRGDYGYTF.

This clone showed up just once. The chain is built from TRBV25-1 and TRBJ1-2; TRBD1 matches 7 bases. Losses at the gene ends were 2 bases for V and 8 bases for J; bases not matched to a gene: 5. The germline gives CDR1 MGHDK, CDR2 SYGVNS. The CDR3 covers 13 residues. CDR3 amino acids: CASSERGQGGYTF. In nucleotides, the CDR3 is TGTGCCAGCAGTGAAAGGGGGCAGGGCGGCTACACCTTC.

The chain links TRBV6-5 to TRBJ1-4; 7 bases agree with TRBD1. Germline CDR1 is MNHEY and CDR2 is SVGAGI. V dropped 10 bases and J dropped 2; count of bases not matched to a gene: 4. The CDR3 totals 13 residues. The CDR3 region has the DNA TGTGCCACATCACAGGGGACTAATGAAAAACTGTTTTTT. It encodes CATSQGTNEKLFF.